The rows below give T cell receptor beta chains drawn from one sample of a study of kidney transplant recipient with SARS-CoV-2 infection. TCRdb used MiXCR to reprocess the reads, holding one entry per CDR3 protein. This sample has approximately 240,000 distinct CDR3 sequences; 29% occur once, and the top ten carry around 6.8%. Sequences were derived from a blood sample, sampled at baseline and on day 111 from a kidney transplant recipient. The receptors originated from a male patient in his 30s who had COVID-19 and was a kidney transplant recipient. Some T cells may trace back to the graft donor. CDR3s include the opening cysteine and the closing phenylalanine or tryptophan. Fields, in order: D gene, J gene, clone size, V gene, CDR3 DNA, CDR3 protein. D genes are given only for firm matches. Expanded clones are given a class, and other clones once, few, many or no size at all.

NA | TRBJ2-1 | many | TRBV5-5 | TGTGCCAGCAGCTCCAACAATGAGCAGTTCTTC | CASSSNNEQFF
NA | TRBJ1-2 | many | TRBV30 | TGTGCCTGGCCTGCTGGGCGTTATAGAAAGACCTATGGCTACACCTTC | CAWPAGRYRKTYGYTF
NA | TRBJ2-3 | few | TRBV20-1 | TGCAGTGCTAGGGAGAGCACAGATACGCAGTATTTT | CSARESTDTQYF
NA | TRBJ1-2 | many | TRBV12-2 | TGTGCAAGTCGCGCCACATGGACTCCACGAAAGACCTATGGCTACACCTTC | CASRATWTPRKTYGYTF
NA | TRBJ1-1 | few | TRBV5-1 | TGCGCCAGCAGCCAGATACTGAACACTGAAGCTTTCTTT | CASSQILNTEAFF
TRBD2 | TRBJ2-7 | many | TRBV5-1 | TGCGCCACCACCCGAGCGGGAGAGGTTGGGGAGCAGTACTTC | CATTRAGEVGEQYF
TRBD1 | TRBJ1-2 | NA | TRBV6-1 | TGTGCCAGCAGTGAACCACTGGTAGGGGGCGGCTACACCTTC | CASSEPLVGGGYTF
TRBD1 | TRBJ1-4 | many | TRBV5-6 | TGTGCCAGCAGCTGGGGACAGGGGAAAGCGACTAATGAAAAACTGTTTTTT | CASSWGQGKATNEKLFF
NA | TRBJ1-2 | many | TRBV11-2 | TGTGCCAGCAGCTTAAGTCGGCGGAGTTATGGCTACACCTTC | CASSLSRRSYGYTF
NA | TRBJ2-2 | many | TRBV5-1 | TGCGCCAGCAGCTTCAGGGCTGACACCGGGGAGCTGTTTTTT | CASSFRADTGELFF
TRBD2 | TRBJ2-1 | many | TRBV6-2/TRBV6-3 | TGTGCCAGCAGTTACGGGACTAGCGGGGGGAATGAGCAGTTCTTC | CASSYGTSGGNEQFF
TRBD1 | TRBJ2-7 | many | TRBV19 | TGTGCCAGTAGTCAGACGGGACAGGGGCACAACGAGCAGTACTTC | CASSQTGQGHNEQYF
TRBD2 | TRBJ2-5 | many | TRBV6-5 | TGTGCCAGCAGCCTTACCGTTAGCGGGGAGCAAGAGACCCAGTACTTC | CASSLTVSGEQETQYF
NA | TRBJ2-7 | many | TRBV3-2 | TGTGCCAGCAGCAGACAGGGTGGCGAGCAGTACTTC | CASSRQGGEQYF
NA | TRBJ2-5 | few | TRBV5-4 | TGTGCCAGCAGCTTGGGCTGGGAGCAAGAGACCCAGTACTTC | CASSLGWEQETQYF
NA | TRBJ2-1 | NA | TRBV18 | TGTGCCAGCTCATCGGGACACGGGCTAGGCAATGAGCAGTTCTTC | CASSSGHGLGNEQFF
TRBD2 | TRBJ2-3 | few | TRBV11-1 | TGTGCCAGCAGCGTCTTAGCGGGGGGGGTTGATACGCAGTATTTT | CASSVLAGGVDTQYF
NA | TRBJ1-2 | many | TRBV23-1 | TGCGCCAGCAGTGCCCGCGGGCTACGCAGAAAGACCTATGGCTACACCTTC | CASSARGLRRKTYGYTF
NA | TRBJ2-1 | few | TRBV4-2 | TGTGCCAGCAGCCAAGATGGACTACAGTACAATGAGCAGTTCTTC | CASSQDGLQYNEQFF
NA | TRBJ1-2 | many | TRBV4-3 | TGCGCCAGCAGCCCAATCGAAGGACGTCGAAAGACCTATGGCTACACCTTC | CASSPIEGRRKTYGYTF
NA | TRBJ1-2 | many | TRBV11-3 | TGTGCCAGCAGCTCACTGAGCGATCTCGGAAAGACCTATGGCTACACCTTC | CASSSLSDLGKTYGYTF
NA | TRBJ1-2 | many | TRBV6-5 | TGTGCCAGCAGTATAACACAAGGTGGGAGAAAGACCTATGGCTACACCTTC | CASSITQGGRKTYGYTF
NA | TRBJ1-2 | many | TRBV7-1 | TGTGCCAGCAGCCAACACTTTCACGAGGGAAAGACCTATGGCTACACCTTC | CASSQHFHEGKTYGYTF
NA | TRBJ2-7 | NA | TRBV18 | TGTGCCAGCCCTCCCGGGACCTCCTACGAGCAGTACTTC | CASPPGTSYEQYF
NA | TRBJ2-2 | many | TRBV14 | TGTGCCAGCAGCCAAGTATCGGGAAGCCTGGGGGGCACCGGGGAGCTGTTTTTT | CASSQVSGSLGGTGELFF
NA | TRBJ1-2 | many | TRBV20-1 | TGCAGTGCTCATGAGACGCTGTTTCGAAAGACCTATGGCTACACCTTC | CSAHETLFRKTYGYTF
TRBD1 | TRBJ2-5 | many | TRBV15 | TGTGCCACCAGCAGAGATGCGGGACAGGCAGAGACCCAGTACTTC | CATSRDAGQAETQYF
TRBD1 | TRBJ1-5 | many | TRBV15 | TGTGCCACCAGCCTAGTCGAGGGGGCGAGACAGCCCCAGCATTTT | CATSLVEGARQPQHF
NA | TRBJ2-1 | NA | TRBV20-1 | TGCAGTGCTAGACAATTGGACCGGAATTTCTACAATGAGCAGTTCTTC | CSARQLDRNFYNEQFF
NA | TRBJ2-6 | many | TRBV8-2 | TGTGGCAGATACTGGAGGATAACACAAAGTCGGGCCAACGTCCTGACTTTC | CGRYWRITQSRANVLTF
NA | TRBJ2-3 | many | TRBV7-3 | TGTGCCAGCAGCTCGGGAATCACAGATACGCAGTATTTT | CASSSGITDTQYF
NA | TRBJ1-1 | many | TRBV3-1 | TGTGCCAGCAGCGCGGATAGTCCCATTTCAATTCGCACTGAAGCTTTCTTT | CASSADSPISIRTEAFF
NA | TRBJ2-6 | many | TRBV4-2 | TGTGCCAGCAGCCAAGAGCAATGGGTCTCTGGGGCCAACGTCCTGACTTTC | CASSQEQWVSGANVLTF
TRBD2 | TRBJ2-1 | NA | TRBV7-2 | TGTGCCAGCAGGTTGTCAGCGGGGCCCTACAATGAGCAGTTCTTC | CASRLSAGPYNEQFF
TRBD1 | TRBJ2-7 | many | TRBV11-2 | TGTGCCAGCGGCCCCCGGGACAGGGATCGCGAGCAGTACTTC | CASGPRDRDREQYF
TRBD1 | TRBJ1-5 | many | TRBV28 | TGTGCCAGCAGTTCGGACAGGGTAAACAATCAGCCCCAGCATTTT | CASSSDRVNNQPQHF
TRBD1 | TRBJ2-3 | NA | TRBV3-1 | TGTGCCAGCAGCCGCCTCGGGACAGGGGTTGACACAGATACGCAGTATTTT | CASSRLGTGVDTDTQYF
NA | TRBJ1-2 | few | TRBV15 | TGTGCCACCAGCATTAGGGCAAGGTGTGGAAAGACCTATGGCTACACCTTC | CATSIRARCGKTYGYTF
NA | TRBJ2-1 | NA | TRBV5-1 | TGCGCCAGCAGCTTTGTATTACCAGGGGACGGTGAGCAGTTCTTC | CASSFVLPGDGEQFF